The 25 T cell receptor beta chains presented below share a single source sample, sequenced in a study of shared clonotypes between healthy human individuals. Sequencing was performed with immunoSEQ multiplex PCR; in TCRdb, only in-frame clones are kept and a portion is missing. This sample carries around 550,000 clones, 95% to 97% of them seen once, and the ten largest clones take 0.055% to 0.075%. Material: naive CD4+ T cells sorted from blood. Stated subset: CD45RA+ positively selected. These TCRs come from a woman between 25 and 40 years old in good health.

The J gene is TRBJ1-3, the V gene TRBV19; perhaps TRBD1 as D (6 bases). The CDR3 is made up of 16 amino acids. V lost 3 bases and J lost 1, with 13 bases in between. Germline CDR1 LNHDA, CDR2 SQIVND (reference sequence). In nucleotides, the CDR3 is TGTGCCAGTAGTATTCCGGACAGCCTTTCTGGAAACACCATATATTTT. Residues: CASSIPDSLSGNTIYF.

This clone came up once. The chain employs TRBV5-1 and TRBJ2-3, with D uncertain. There are 14 residues in the CDR3. The germline V and J ends were trimmed by 4 bases and 2 bases, with 11 bases remaining between them. Germline values: CDR1 SGHRS, CDR2 YFSETQ. The CDR3 sequence: CASSLTQITDTQYF. The CDR3 nucleotides are TGCGCCAGCAGCCTTACCCAAATCACAGATACGCAGTATTTT.

The CDR3 DNA reads TGTGCCAGCAGGGGATTATACGAGCAGTACTTC. This sequence encodes CASRGLYEQYF. The rearrangement joins TRBV6-1 to TRBJ2-5; unclear D gene. The DNA end is more similar to TRBJ2-7, so the J call may be wrong. This CDR3 is built from 11 residues. Germline V gene lookup returns CDR1 MNHNS and CDR2 SASEGT.

This chain connects TRBV29-1 to TRBJ2-3, with 8 bases lining up with TRBD1. V trimming: 4 bases; J trimming: 4 bases; junction bases outside the gene matches: 10. The V gene's germline CDR1 is SQVTM and CDR2 ANQGSEA. The CDR3 totals 15 residues. CDR3 protein: CSVGQGASKADTQYF. For the CDR3, the DNA is TGCAGCGTTGGCCAGGGGGCGTCCAAAGCAGATACGCAGTATTTT.

This chain's CDR3 is CASGLAPGGGPHEQYF. CDR3 in DNA: TGTGCCAGCGGGCTGGCCCCCGGGGGAGGGCCTCACGAGCAGTACTTC. The chain is built from TRBV5-6 and TRBJ2-7, with 7 positions matching TRBD2. With 7 bases clipped from V and 5 bases from J, the junction kept 18 bases outside the gene matches. This CDR3 comprises 16 residues. Germline values: CDR1 SGHDT, CDR2 YYEEEE.

The V and J genes are TRBV12-2 and TRBJ2-2. TRBV12-2 is listed as a pseudogene. The CDR3 runs to 15 residues. CDR3 region: CASRLAGLWTGELFF. CDR3 coding DNA: TGTGCAAGTCGCTTAGCCGGGCTTTGGACCGGGGAGCTGTTTTTT.

This chain uses TRBV28 with TRBJ1-3; 8 nucleotides agree with TRBD1. V lost 4 bases, J lost 0 bases, and 8 bases stayed unmatched. The CDR3 length is 17 residues. Germline V gives CDR1 MDHEN, CDR2 SYDVKM. CDR3 DNA: TGTGCCAGCAGTTCAGGACAGGGTCTCCACTCTGGAAACACCATATATTTT. This translates into CASSSGQGLHSGNTIYF.

The chain carries TRBV4-1 and TRBJ2-6; D ambiguous. This CDR3 contains 19 residues. V was shortened by 0 bases and J by 1 base, with 16 bases between the two germline ends. Germline CDR1 and CDR2: MGHRA and YSYEKL. For the CDR3, the DNA is TGCGCCAGCAGCCAAGAATGGCATCCCGGAGAATCTGGGGCCAACGTCCTGACTTTC. Protein: CASSQEWHPGESGANVLTF.

CDR3 loop: CASSRTGPLGEAFF. The CDR3 region has the DNA TGTGCCAGCAGCCGAACAGGGCCACTGGGTGAAGCTTTCTTT. This chain joins TRBV4-2 and TRBJ1-1, with a tentative D call TRBD1 (6 bases). This CDR3 region has 14 residues. Per germline, CDR1 LGHNA and CDR2 YNFKEQ. V shed 4 bases and J shed 7 bases, with 16 bases lying between them.

This clone was seen more than once but under ten times. The identical CDR3 is also encoded by other nucleotide sequences in the sample. The chain links TRBV28 to TRBJ2-7, with D uncertain. CDR1 and CDR2 (germline): MDHEN, SYDVKM. With 3 bases removed from V and 7 bases from J, the gap between germline ends came to 4 bases. The CDR3 runs 10 residues. This CDR3 reads CASSLREQYF. The CDR3 bases are TGTGCCAGCAGTTTGCGGGAGCAGTACTTC.

Written as DNA, the CDR3 is TGCGCCAGCAGCCTGGGAGGGACTAGCGGTTTTCAGGGGGCCAAAAACATTCAGTACTTC. The encoded protein is CASSLGGTSGFQGAKNIQYF. This chain links TRBV5-1 with TRBJ2-4; 11 bases match TRBD2. The V gene end was trimmed by 4 bases and the J gene end by 1 base; junction bases not matched to a gene: 16. The germline CDR1 and CDR2 sequences are SGHRS and YFSETQ. The CDR3 spans 20 residues. Looking up the rest from reference TRBV5-1 and TRBJ2-4 gives the full variable domain: KAGVTQTPRYLIKTRGQQVTLSCSPISGHRSVSWYQQTPGQGLQFLFEYFSETQRNKGNFPGRFSGRQFSNSRSEMNVSTLELGDSALYLCASSLGGTSGFQGAKNIQYFGAGTRLSVL.

This clone was picked up one time. The chain employs TRBV15 and TRBJ2-3, with D possibly matching TRBD2 (5 bases). CDR1 LNHNV and CDR2 YYDKDF come from the germline V gene (reference sequence). The CDR3 is 14 amino acids. The V and J ends lost 5 bases and 0 bases respectively, with 9 bases between them. The CDR3 bases are TGTGCCACCAGCCGCGGGTCTAGCACAGATACGCAGTATTTT. Encoded protein: CATSRGSSTDTQYF.

J is TRBJ2-7 and V is TRBV27, with TRBD2 identical over 7 bases. V dropped 6 bases and J dropped 4; count of bases not matched to a gene: 9. The germline gives CDR1 MNHEY, CDR2 SMNVEV (reference sequence). The CDR3 sequence is 14 residues long. DNA of the CDR3: TGTGCCAGCAGAGCAGCGGGAAACTTATACGAGCAGTACTTC. This translates into CASRAAGNLYEQYF.

The gene calls are TRBV5-1 and TRBJ1-1; D gene ambiguous. The CDR3 has 15 amino acids. The V gene lost 0 bases and the J gene lost 0 bases, with 9 bases spanning the gap. The germline V gene has CDR1 SGHRS and CDR2 YFSETQ. DNA of the CDR3: TGCGCCAGCAGCTTGGTACCTCATTTGAACACTGAAGCTTTCTTT. This translates into CASSLVPHLNTEAFF.

The chain combines TRBV6-5 with TRBJ1-2, with 7 bases fitting TRBD1. The CDR3 loop spans 14 amino acids. Germline V CDR1 and CDR2: MNHEY, SVGAGI. J lost 8 bases, V lost 0 bases, and 6 bases had no gene match. The CDR3 nucleotides read TGTGCCAGCAGTTACTCGTACAGGGGTCACGGCTACACCTTC. This gives the protein CASSYSYRGHGYTF.

This chain connects TRBV7-9 to TRBJ2-5; TRBD2 might be the D (6 bases). The CDR3 has 14 amino acids. Looked up from germline, CDR1 is SEHNR and CDR2 is FQNEAQ (reference sequence). V was shortened by 5 bases and J by 4 bases, with 14 bases between the two germline ends. The CDR3 DNA reads TGTGCCAGCAGCGCCTCTTCCGGGGGAGAGACCCAGTACTTC. Its protein product is CASSASSGGETQYF.

J is TRBJ2-7 and V is TRBV5-4, with 9 bases fitting TRBD1. This CDR3 has 15 residues. Trimming removed 3 bases from V and 5 bases from J; junction bases left unmatched: 9. Germline assignment: CDR1 SGHNT and CDR2 YYREEE (reference sequence). As DNA, the CDR3 is TGTGCCAGCAGCTACGGACAGGGGATTCTAGACGAGCAGTACTTC. Protein product: CASSYGQGILDEQYF.

This clone was detected only once. This chain links TRBV10-3 with TRBJ2-4; 8 nucleotides agree with TRBD2. V was pared by 5 bases and J by 2 bases, with 8 bases of the junction left unmatched. This CDR3 has 16 amino acids. Germline V lookup: CDR1 ENHRY, CDR2 SYGVKD. The CDR3, as DNA: TGTGCCATCAGTCCGAGGGAGCGGGGGTCCAAAAACATTCAGTACTTC. Protein: CAISPRERGSKNIQYF.

The rearrangement joins TRBV7-9 to TRBJ2-5; TRBD1 aligns across 8 bases. Germline loops: CDR1 SEHNR, CDR2 FQNEAQ (reference sequence). This CDR3 contains 14 residues. The trim removed 5 bases at V and 2 bases at J, leaving 4 bases unmatched. The CDR3 here is CASSVRGRQETQYF. The CDR3 region has the DNA TGTGCCAGCAGCGTCAGGGGGCGGCAAGAGACCCAGTACTTC.

The chain carries TRBV5-1 and TRBJ2-3, with a possible D match to TRBD1 (6 bases). CDR3 size: 14 residues. Deletions cut 6 bases from V and 2 bases from J, with 13 bases between. From germline, CDR1 is SGHRS and CDR2 YFSETQ. CDR3 coding DNA: TGCGCCAGCAAGGGGGACCGTTACACAGATACGCAGTATTTT. Translation: CASKGDRYTDTQYF.

The chain couples TRBV7-9 to TRBJ2-7, with 7 bases matching TRBD1. The germline V gene has CDR1 SEHNR and CDR2 FQNEAQ (reference sequence). J was trimmed by 6 bases and V by 5 bases; bases with no gene match: 13. The CDR3 sequence is 15 residues long. CDR3 protein: CASSRWTGGGSEQYF. The CDR3 nucleotides are TGTGCCAGCAGCCGATGGACAGGTGGCGGTTCCGAGCAGTACTTC.

V and J are TRBV11-2 and TRBJ2-1; D remains unclear. The V end lost 3 bases, the J end lost 7 bases, and 7 bases lay between the germline ends. In germline, CDR1 is SGHAT, CDR2 FQNNGV. The CDR3 is made up of 12 amino acids. The CDR3 DNA is TGTGCCAGCAGCTTCCTACGGAATGAGCAGTTCTTC. Amino acid sequence: CASSFLRNEQFF.

V is TRBV5-1 and J is TRBJ2-3; D gene ambiguous. CDR1 SGHRS and CDR2 YFSETQ come from the germline V gene. Trimming took off 0 bases at V and 5 bases at J, with 7 bases between the two ends. The CDR3 totals 13 residues. The CDR3 sequence: CASSLGYQDTQYF. For the CDR3, the DNA is TGCGCCAGCAGCTTGGGTTATCAAGATACGCAGTATTTT.

This clone was counted a single time. The rearrangement joins TRBV18 to TRBJ1-1; the D gene is possibly TRBD1 (5 bases). The V and J ends lost 4 bases and 6 bases respectively, with 9 bases between them. Looked up from germline, CDR1 is KGHSH and CDR2 is LQKENI. The CDR3 contains 12 residues. The CDR3 coding sequence is TGTGCCAGCTCACGAGGGGTAGCTGAAGCTTTCTTT. Translating gives CASSRGVAEAFF.

The chain uses TRBV28 and TRBJ2-1, with D perhaps matching TRBD1 or TRBD2 (5 bases each). V lost 6 bases and J lost 4, with 13 bases in between. Germline V gives CDR1 MDHEN, CDR2 SYDVKM. This CDR3 is built from 14 residues. CDR3 nucleotide sequence: TGTGCCAGCAGGGGACCCGTGGGGTACAATGAGCAGTTCTTC. Translation: CASRGPVGYNEQFF.